One and the same sample provided the 32 T cell receptor beta chains below, sequenced in a study of lymphopenia after photon versus proton radiotherapy. Using immunoSEQ multiplex PCR, the repertoire was profiled, and TCRdb retains in-frame clones only, with some absent. Of approximately 29,000 clones in the sample, about 87% were seen once. Sequenced material: peripheral blood, taken from a patient treated with proton-based radiotherapy. The origin of the receptors is a woman between 70 and 85 years old with pancreatic cancer.

V gene TRBV29-1 combines with J gene TRBJ2-7; TRBD2 is a possible D gene (5 bases). The CDR3 extends over 15 amino acids. Germline CDR1 reads SQVTM; CDR2 reads ANQGSEA. Trimming left V 1 base short and J 4 bases short, with 17 bases between. CDR3: CSVEAPGISSYEQYF. The CDR3 DNA follows: TGCAGCGTTGAAGCGCCCGGGATCAGCTCGTACGAGCAGTACTTC.

The J gene is TRBJ2-5, the V gene TRBV30; unclear D gene. Germline-derived CDR1 and CDR2 are GTSNPN and SVGIG (reference sequence). The CDR3 sequence is 14 residues long. Trimming removed 0 bases at V and 0 bases at J, with 8 bases between. The CDR3 DNA reads TGTGCCTGGAGTGTACAGAGAAACCAAGAGACCCAGTACTTC. It translates to CAWSVQRNQETQYF.

The chain carries TRBV7-3 and TRBJ2-1, with 11 bases matching TRBD2. Looked up from germline, CDR1 is SGHTA and CDR2 is FQGTGA. The CDR3 sequence is 16 residues long. Trimming removed 0 bases from V and 4 bases from J; junction bases left unmatched: 2. In DNA form, the CDR3 reads TGTGCCAGCAGCTTAACCGGGACTAGCGGTTACAATGAGCAGTTCTTC. Amino acid sequence: CASSLTGTSGYNEQFF.

The chain combines TRBV5-8 with TRBJ1-1; D perhaps matches TRBD1 (6 bases). CDR1 SGHTS and CDR2 YDEGEE come from the germline V gene. Trimming stripped 8 bases from V and 4 bases from J, with 15 bases between. This CDR3 has 13 amino acids. CDR3: CARPQDRSTEAFF. The CDR3 DNA follows: TGTGCCAGGCCGCAAGACAGGTCCACTGAAGCTTTCTTT.

The rearrangement links TRBV28 to TRBJ1-6, with TRBD1 matching 7 bases. The CDR3 length is 15 residues. Germline V gene lookup returns CDR1 MDHEN and CDR2 SYDVKM. J gave up 7 bases and V 8 bases, and 11 bases lay outside the gene matches. DNA for the CDR3: TGTGCCAGCCAATTTCCCGGGACAGAAAATTCACCCCTCCACTTT. It yields the protein CASQFPGTENSPLHF. Full variable domain (outside the CDR3, taken from reference TRBV28 and TRBJ1-6): DVKVTQSSRYLVKRTGEKVFLECVQDMDHENMFWYRQDPGLGLRLIYFSYDVKMKEKGDIPEGYSVSREKKERFSLILESASTNQTSMYLCASQFPGTENSPLHFGNGTRLTVT.

The gene calls are TRBV30 and TRBJ2-1; D could derive from TRBD1 or TRBD2 (5 bases each). This CDR3 contains 15 residues. In germline, CDR1 is GTSNPN, CDR2 SVGIG (reference sequence). V was pared by 7 bases and J by 5 bases, with 21 bases between. The CDR3 coding sequence is TGTGCCTCCCCCACCGGGGCAGGATGGGACAATGAGCAGTTCTTC. Protein product: CASPTGAGWDNEQFF.

The V and J genes are TRBV19 and TRBJ1-6; 7 bases match TRBD1. V lost 2 bases, J lost 10 bases, and 14 bases stayed unmatched. The CDR3 consists of 17 residues. Germline lookup yields CDR1 LNHDA and CDR2 SQIVND (reference sequence). CDR3 sequence: CASSISTGTAIRSPLHF. DNA of the CDR3: TGTGCCAGTAGTATATCAACCGGGACAGCAATAAGGTCACCCCTCCACTTT.

As regards this clone: The junction shows a germline mismatch at one end, possibly a read error. This rearrangement joins TRBV5-6 to TRBJ1-3, with 9 nucleotides matching TRBD1. Per the germline V gene, CDR1 is SGHDT and CDR2 is YYEEEE. The CDR3 is 16 amino acids. The CDR3 bases are TGTACCAGCAGCTATAGCCTCGGGGGACAGGGAAGCACCATATATTTT. It is translated as CTSSYSLGGQGSTIYF. The full variable domain, in which reference TRBV5-6 and TRBJ1-3 provide the parts outside the CDR3, is DAGVTQSPTHLIKTRGQQVTLRCSPKSGHDTVSWYQQALGQGPQFIFQYYEEEERQRGNFPDRFSGHQFPNYSSELNVNALLLGDSALYLCTSSYSLGGQGSTIYFGEGSWLTVV.

The chain uses TRBV6-1 and TRBJ1-5; D is unclear. Trimming pared 3 bases from V and 6 bases from J, leaving 9 bases between. The length of the CDR3 is 13 residues. From germline, CDR1 is MNHNS and CDR2 SASEGT. For the CDR3, the DNA is TGTGCCAGCAGTGATCGGTTCTTTCAGCCCCAGCATTTT. This encodes CASSDRFFQPQHF.

The chain couples TRBV7-2 to TRBJ2-7, with D perhaps TRBD1 (7 bases). V gave up 8 bases and J gave up 1 base, with 12 bases separating them. This CDR3 region has 13 residues. Germline loops: CDR1 SGHTA, CDR2 FQGNSA. CDR3 nucleotides: TGTGCCAGCGCGGGACAGCCATCCTACGAGCAGTACTTC. Residues: CASAGQPSYEQYF.

V and J are TRBV18 and TRBJ1-2; TRBD1 matches at 7 bases. This CDR3 has 14 amino acids. The J segment lost 2 bases and the V segment lost 6 bases, leaving 6 bases of the junction unmatched. Germline values: CDR1 KGHSH, CDR2 LQKENI. CDR3 coding DNA: TGTGCCAGCTCGACTTGGGACAGCAACTATGGCTACACCTTC. Protein: CASSTWDSNYGYTF.

This sequence joins TRBV21-1 and TRBJ2-1; TRBD2 is the table's D call, not checked against the DNA. TRBV21-1 is a pseudogene segment. CDR3 length equals 17 residues. DNA for the CDR3: TGTGCCAGCAGCAAACGCGGGACTAGCGGGCCCCACAATGAGCAGTTCTTC. This sequence encodes CASSKRGTSGPHNEQFF.

The genes are TRBV19 and TRBJ2-1, with D unresolved. Germline values: CDR1 LNHDA, CDR2 SQIVND (reference sequence). The CDR3 covers 16 residues. V shed 3 bases and J shed 1 base, with 13 bases lying between them. Written as DNA, the CDR3 is TGTGCCAGTAGTATTGAAAAAACACCATCCTACAATGAGCAGTTCTTC. Translation gives CASSIEKTPSYNEQFF.

This chain links TRBV19 with TRBJ1-5, with a tentative D call TRBD1 (5 bases). The CDR3 is made up of 15 amino acids. Germline loops: CDR1 LNHDA, CDR2 SQIVND (reference sequence). Trimming shortened V by 4 bases and J by 3 bases, and 13 bases separated the two germline ends. The CDR3 nucleotides read TGTGCCAGTAGTACAGGGACGTTGAACAATCAGCCCCAGCATTTT. Protein sequence: CASSTGTLNNQPQHF.

The chain carries TRBV5-1 and TRBJ1-1; no definite D call. Germline lookup yields CDR1 SGHRS and CDR2 YFSETQ. The CDR3 length is 15 residues. Deletions cut 2 bases from V and 1 base from J, with 12 bases between. In DNA form, the CDR3 reads TGCGCCAGCAGCTTTTATGAGGCGAAGAACACTGAAGCTTTCTTT. It yields the protein CASSFYEAKNTEAFF.

The CDR3 region has the DNA TGTGCCAGCAGTTTTAATCACAGATCCTACGAGCAGTACTTC. It encodes CASSFNHRSYEQYF. J is TRBJ2-7 and V is TRBV28; D ambiguous. CDR1 is MDHEN, CDR2 SYDVKM, per germline. The V end was cut by 3 bases, the J end by 1 base, with 10 bases between. This CDR3 is 14 amino acids long.

The CDR3 region is CSVDGTRTHEQFF. CDR3 DNA sequence: TGCAGCGTTGATGGGACTAGGACCCATGAGCAGTTCTTC. J is TRBJ2-1 and V is TRBV29-1; TRBD2 matches 8 bases. Germline lookup yields CDR1 SQVTM and CDR2 ANQGSEA. Trimming cost V 3 bases and J 8 bases; bases outside gene matches: 6. CDR3 size: 13 residues.

This clone was seen a single time. J is TRBJ1-3 and V is TRBV9; D is possibly TRBD1 (5 bases). Germline V lookup: CDR1 SGDLS, CDR2 YYNGEE. Trimming stripped 3 bases from V and 0 bases from J, with 13 bases between. This CDR3 is built from 16 residues. CDR3 DNA sequence: TGTGCCAGCAGCGAAGATCAGGGCCTCTCTGGAAACACCATATATTTT. Translating it yields CASSEDQGLSGNTIYF.

Only a few counts were recorded for this clone. The chain carries TRBV4-1 and TRBJ1-3, with D uncertain. CDR3 length: 14 amino acids. Trimming left V 1 base short and J 4 bases short, with 8 bases between. CDR1 and CDR2 (germline): MGHRA, YSYEKL. The CDR3: CASSQVALGNTIYF. The CDR3, as DNA: TGCGCCAGCAGCCAAGTCGCCTTAGGAAACACCATATATTTT.

This chain uses TRBV5-1 with TRBJ1-5; 8 bases agree with TRBD1. The CDR3 runs to 13 residues. After removal of 3 bases from V and 8 bases from J, the junction contained 4 bases not matched to a gene. CDR1 and CDR2 from the germline V gene are SGHRS and YFSETQ. Here the CDR3 reads CASSSGGAEPQHF. The CDR3 coding sequence is TGCGCCAGCAGCTCAGGGGGCGCGGAGCCCCAGCATTTT.

The rearrangement uses TRBV5-1 and TRBJ1-4; maybe TRBD1 (6 bases). Germline V lookup: CDR1 SGHRS, CDR2 YFSETQ. V gave up 0 bases and J gave up 11 bases, with 29 bases separating them. The CDR3 sequence is 19 residues long. For the CDR3, the DNA is TGCGCCAGCAGCTTGGAGGGGCGGTTAGAGCGACAGGATTTCGACAAACTGTTTTTT. Protein: CASSLEGRLERQDFDKLFF.

The rearrangement links TRBV9 to TRBJ2-1; D tentatively fits TRBD1 or TRBD2 (5 bases each). Trimming cost V 3 bases and J 8 bases, with 21 bases left between them. CDR1 and CDR2 (germline): SGDLS, YYNGEE. This CDR3 spans 16 amino acids. Here the CDR3 reads CASSAAGLRLQDEQFF. The CDR3 nucleotides are TGTGCCAGCAGCGCTGCCGGGCTTAGACTACAGGATGAGCAGTTCTTC.

This chain links TRBV7-2 with TRBJ2-2; a possible D gene is TRBD2 (5 bases). CDR1 and CDR2 (germline): SGHTA, FQGNSA. V was shortened by 5 bases and J by 4 bases, with 14 bases between the two germline ends. This CDR3 region has 15 residues. The CDR3 region is CASSPTRSFTGELFF. In DNA form, the CDR3 reads TGTGCCAGCAGCCCAACTAGATCTTTCACCGGGGAGCTGTTTTTT.

The V call is TRBV29-1, the J call TRBJ2-2, with D perhaps matching TRBD1 or TRBD2 (5 bases each). V shed 3 bases and J shed 6 bases, with 8 bases lying between them. The germline CDR1 and CDR2 sequences are SQVTM and ANQGSEA. The CDR3 runs 12 residues. CDR3 coding DNA: TGCAGCGTTGACTTGGGGGCCGGGGAGCTGTTTTTT. It is translated as CSVDLGAGELFF.

This clone was detected only a few times. The rearrangement joins TRBV11-2 to TRBJ2-1; 11 bases match TRBD2. There are 15 residues in the CDR3. Germline CDR1 reads SGHAT; CDR2 reads FQNNGV. V shed 5 bases and J 9 bases; nucleotides not matched to a gene: 9. Here the CDR3 DNA reads TGTGCCAGCAGCCGAAATAGCGGGAGGGCCGGTGAGCAGTTCTTC. It codes for CASSRNSGRAGEQFF.

The chain combines TRBV11-2 with TRBJ1-1; D remains ambiguous. Germline CDR1 SGHAT, CDR2 FQNNGV. Trimming stripped 0 bases from V and 3 bases from J, with 5 bases between. The CDR3 spans 13 residues. DNA for the CDR3: TGTGCCAGCAGCTTAGATTGGGACACTGAAGCTTTCTTT. The encoded protein is CASSLDWDTEAFF.

The rearrangement uses TRBV30 and TRBJ1-5; D is ambiguous. Looked up from germline, CDR1 is GTSNPN and CDR2 is SVGIG (reference sequence). The CDR3 is 14 residues long. V was pared by 0 bases and J by 2 bases, with 8 bases between. CDR3 nucleotide sequence: TGTGCCTGGAGTGTAGGTGCTCGCAATCAGCCCCAGCATTTT. Protein: CAWSVGARNQPQHF.

V usage is TRBV19 and J usage is TRBJ2-1, with TRBD2 matching over 9 bases. The V and J ends lost 1 base and 4 bases, in that order; junction bases with no gene match: 17. The CDR3 covers 20 residues. Germline V lookup: CDR1 LNHDA, CDR2 SQIVND (reference sequence). The CDR3 sequence is CASSIGLPQQTSGLYNEQFF. The CDR3 DNA reads as TGTGCCAGTAGTATAGGCCTTCCTCAACAAACTAGCGGGTTGTACAATGAGCAGTTCTTC.

The chain has TRBV19 and TRBJ1-1, with a weak D call TRBD1 (5 bases). Trimming took off 0 bases at V and 1 base at J, with 12 bases between the two ends. The CDR3 is made up of 16 amino acids. Germline CDR1 LNHDA, CDR2 SQIVND (reference sequence). The CDR3 coding sequence is TGTGCCAGTAGTATAGATCTTCGGACACGGAACACTGAAGCTTTCTTT. Encoded protein: CASSIDLRTRNTEAFF.

J is TRBJ1-5 and V is TRBV28; 8 bases fit TRBD1. This CDR3 region has 13 residues. CDR1 MDHEN and CDR2 SYDVKM come from the germline V gene. With V trimmed by 10 bases and J by 6 bases, 8 bases remained unmatched. CDR3 DNA: TGTGCCACCAGACAGGGGTTAAGTCAGCCCCAGCATTTT. Its translation is CATRQGLSQPQHF.

CDR3 sequence reads: CASSLGAPEQYF. Written as DNA, the CDR3 is TGTGCCAGCAGCTTGGGGGCGCCCGAGCAGTACTTC. This sequence joins TRBV9 and TRBJ2-7; TRBD1 is a possible D gene (6 bases). CDR1 and CDR2 (germline): SGDLS, YYNGEE. CDR3 size: 12 residues. V was pared by 4 bases and J by 6 bases, with 11 bases between.

This chain connects TRBV6-1 to TRBJ2-7; D may correspond to TRBD1 or TRBD2 (5 bases each). Looked up from germline, CDR1 is MNHNS and CDR2 is SASEGT. This CDR3 spans 13 amino acids. V was pared by 8 bases and J by 0 bases, with 11 bases between. The CDR3, as DNA: TGTGCCAGCGGGGACGGATACTCCTACGAGCAGTACTTC. Protein sequence: CASGDGYSYEQYF.